Below, 4 T cell receptor beta chains from the same sample are listed, as sequenced in a study of blood T cells in healthy people across ages. Alongside a J-beta primer mix, a sample-barcoded 5' primer served in a second PCR lasting about 7 to 12 cycles. TCRdb called the 5' RACE reads again in MiXCR, with one record for every CDR3 protein. The sample has around 1.7 million distinct CDR3 sequences; about 28% are singletons. Sequences were obtained from blood. The origin of the receptors is a woman aged 30 to 39 in good health.

The V gene is TRBV20-1, the J gene TRBJ2-4; TRBD1 agrees at 11 bases. The CDR3 extends over 15 amino acids. J was trimmed by 1 base and V by 6 bases; bases with no gene match: 5. Per germline, CDR1 DFQATT and CDR2 SNEGSKA (reference sequence). For the CDR3, the DNA is TGCAGTGCGCCCGGACAGGGGGCGGCCAAAAACATTCAGTACTTC. This gives the protein CSAPGQGAAKNIQYF.

This clonotype showed up just a few times. The chain joins TRBV6-6 to TRBJ1-2; 8 bases line up with TRBD1. The CDR3 contains 14 residues. V lost 4 bases, J lost 3 bases, and 4 bases stayed unmatched. Per the germline V gene, CDR1 is MNHNY and CDR2 is SVGAGI (reference sequence). In DNA form, the CDR3 reads TGTGCCAGCAGTTCCCCGGGACAGGACTATGGCTACACCTTC. Its translation: CASSSPGQDYGYTF.

This clonotype was detected only a few times. J is TRBJ1-2 and V is TRBV20-1, with D uncertain. Germline V gene lookup returns CDR1 DFQATT and CDR2 SNEGSKA (reference sequence). The V gene lost 0 bases and the J gene lost 3 bases, with 11 bases spanning the gap. The CDR3 spans 14 residues. The CDR3 bases are TGCAGTGCTAGAGATGAGGGAAAGGACTATGGCTACACCTTC. Protein: CSARDEGKDYGYTF.

Many counts were recorded for this clonotype. The chain employs TRBV5-1 and TRBJ2-7, with D perhaps assigned TRBD1 or TRBD2 (6 bases each). The V gene lost 4 bases and the J gene lost 5 bases, with 22 bases spanning the gap. Germline CDR1 is SGHRS and CDR2 is YFSETQ. The CDR3 runs 16 residues. CDR3 sequence (DNA): TGCGCCAGCAGCCCCGAGGGGGGACCACCAGGCAACGAGCAGTACTTC. Translating it yields CASSPEGGPPGNEQYF.